The entry below describes one TCR beta chain. This entry belongs to a study of resident and recirculating memory T cells in vitiligo. CDR1 is LGHNA, CDR2 YSLEER, per germline. The CDR3 extends over 15 amino acids. Trimming shortened V by 0 bases and J by 4 bases, and 10 bases separated the two germline ends. Using immunoSEQ multiplex PCR, the repertoire was profiled, and TCRdb retains in-frame clones only, with some absent. The data hold 60,000 to 80,000 clones, with roughly nine tenths observed a single time. The rearrangement joins TRBV4-3 to TRBJ1-3; D unresolved. Sequenced input: blood. This clonotype originated in a male donor with vitiligo. Here the CDR3 reads CASSQEEGIGNTIYF. In DNA, the CDR3 is TGCGCCAGCAGCCAAGAAGAGGGTATCGGAAACACCATATATTTT.